This entry lists 24 T cell receptor beta chains sequenced from one sample in a study of Graves' ophthalmopathy and Graves' hyperthyroidism. The authors amplified TCR beta CDR3 regions from RNA transcripts. Second-round multiplex PCR came after a first-round RT-PCR that employed HTBI primers. Each CDR3 protein gets one entry after TCRdb re-called the multiplex PCR reads with MiXCR. The data hold over a million distinct CDR3 sequences, with about two fifths observed a single time. Sequenced: peripheral blood or thyroid tissue (not recorded which). These receptors came from an adult man with Graves' hyperthyroidism.

This chain links TRBV12-3 or TRBV12-4 with TRBJ1-1, with TRBD1 as a possible D gene (6 bases). The germline V and J ends were trimmed by 2 bases and 1 base, with 17 bases remaining between them. This CDR3 comprises 17 residues. In DNA, the CDR3 is TGTGCCAGCAGTTTACCGCAGGGGAGCTGGGGGAACACTGAAGCTTTCTTT. Its translation: CASSLPQGSWGNTEAFF.

The sample holds many counts of this clonotype. The rearrangement uses TRBV19 and TRBJ1-1; D is possibly TRBD1 (5 bases). The CDR3 runs to 13 residues. Germline V gene sequence: CDR1 LNHDA, CDR2 SQIVND (reference sequence). V was clipped by 4 bases and J by 6 bases, with 12 bases between them. The CDR3 DNA follows: TGTGCCAGTAGTACAGGGCCACACGCTGAAGCTTTCTTT. Translating gives CASSTGPHAEAFF.

To note about this clonotype: Germline is not matched at one junction end, which may reflect a read error. The J gene is TRBJ2-7, the V gene TRBV10-2; D is possibly TRBD1 (8 bases). The V gene's germline CDR1 is WSHSY and CDR2 SAAADI. The CDR3 contains 17 residues. CDR3 sequence: CATYRGSLAENSYEQYF. DNA of the CDR3: TGTGCCACCTACAGGGGGAGCCTAGCGGAAAACTCCTACGAGCAGTACTTC.

This chain uses TRBV3-1 with TRBJ1-3; 7 bases agree with TRBD1. The CDR3 consists of 17 residues. The germline V gene has CDR1 LGHDT and CDR2 YNNKEL (reference sequence). V dropped 0 bases and J dropped 0; count of bases not matched to a gene: 5. CDR3 residues: CASSQDGTEYSGNTIYF. CDR3 DNA sequence: TGTGCCAGCAGCCAAGACGGGACAGAGTACTCTGGAAACACCATATATTTT. Full variable domain (remainder filled in from reference TRBV3-1 and TRBJ1-3): DTAVSQTPKYLVTQMGNDKSIKCEQNLGHDTMYWYKQDSKKFLKIMFSYNNKELIINETVPNRFSPKSPDKAHLNLHINSLELGDSAVYFCASSQDGTEYSGNTIYFGEGSWLTVV.

The chain couples TRBV7-9 to TRBJ2-5; no reliable D call. This CDR3 comprises 14 residues. CDR1 SEHNR and CDR2 FQNEAQ come from the germline V gene (reference sequence). V lost 3 bases and J lost 3, with 11 bases in between. The CDR3, as DNA: TGTGCCAGCAGCTTCAATAGTCCCGAAGAGACCCAGTACTTC. Its protein product is CASSFNSPEETQYF. Full variable domain (rest looked up from reference TRBV7-9 and TRBJ2-5): DTGVSQNPRHKITKRGQNVTFRCDPISEHNRLYWYRQTLGQGPEFLTYFQNEAQLEKSRLLSDRFSAERPKGSFSTLEIQRTEQGDSAMYLCASSFNSPEETQYFGPGTRLLVL.

CDR3 coding DNA: TGTGCCAGCAGCGACACAGGGGATTATAGCAATCAGCCCCAGCATTTT. It translates to CASSDTGDYSNQPQHF. The chain couples TRBV7-2 to TRBJ1-5, with 7 bases matching TRBD1. After removal of 5 bases from V and 0 bases from J, the junction contained 7 bases not matched to a gene. Germline lookup yields CDR1 SGHTA and CDR2 FQGNSA. This CDR3 contains 16 residues.

The chain employs TRBV10-3 and TRBJ1-1, with 9 bases matching TRBD1. Germline loops: CDR1 ENHRY, CDR2 SYGVKD. The V segment lost 8 bases and the J segment 4 bases; nucleotides outside the gene matches: 11. The CDR3 sequence is 15 residues long. The CDR3 nucleotides are TGTGCCATCTCCACCCGACAGGGGGTTGGCACTGAAGCTTTCTTT. It translates to CAISTRQGVGTEAFF.

This clonotype was recorded a few times. The chain recombines TRBV7-9 with TRBJ1-2; D gene ambiguous. Germline V lookup: CDR1 SEHNR, CDR2 FQNEAQ (reference sequence). CDR3 length equals 11 residues. V lost 8 bases and J 5 bases, leaving 9 bases between the germline ends. The CDR3 DNA reads as TGTGCCAGCGAGGCCCGATATGGCTACACCTTC. Protein: CASEARYGYTF.

At least ten counts were recorded for this clonotype. This chain connects TRBV29-1 to TRBJ1-1, with D possibly being TRBD1 (5 bases). Trimming removed 6 bases from V and 4 bases from J, with 24 bases in between. The CDR3 totals 16 residues. Germline-derived CDR1 and CDR2 are SQVTM and ANQGSEA. CDR3 sequence (DNA): TGCAGCGTCGATTGGGGCCTAGGGGTCTTGGGCACTGAAGCTTTCTTT. Amino acid sequence: CSVDWGLGVLGTEAFF. Full variable domain (remainder filled in from reference TRBV29-1 and TRBJ1-1): SAVISQKPSRDICQRGTSLTIQCQVDSQVTMMFWYRQQPGQSLTLIATANQGSEATYESGFVIDKFPISRPNLTFSTLTVSNMSPEDSSIYLCSVDWGLGVLGTEAFFGQGTRLTVV.

This clonotype was found many times. The chain employs TRBV19 and TRBJ2-5; TRBD2 matches 8 bases. V shed 4 bases and J 4 bases; nucleotides not matched to a gene: 8. Germline values: CDR1 LNHDA, CDR2 SQIVND (reference sequence). The CDR3 totals 15 residues. The DNA of the CDR3 is TGTGCCAGTAGTAGTAAGCGGGGGATTCGAGAGACCCAGTACTTC. It is translated as CASSSKRGIRETQYF.

On this clonotype: This clone may be a read error of a much larger clone one base away. CDR3 coding DNA: TGTGCCAGCAGTTACCCGAACACCAACACTGAAGCTTTCTTT. Protein: CASSYPNTNTEAFF. The rearrangement joins TRBV6-5 to TRBJ1-1; D is unresolved. In germline, CDR1 is MNHEY, CDR2 SVGAGI. The V end was cut by 2 bases, the J end by 2 bases, with 9 bases between. CDR3 size: 14 residues.

This chain links TRBV6-5 with TRBJ2-3; unclear D gene. The V end was cut by 7 bases, the J end by 3 bases, with 14 bases between. This CDR3 is built from 14 residues. The germline gives CDR1 MNHEY, CDR2 SVGAGI. The CDR3 here is CASTPNFRTDTQYF. In DNA, the CDR3 is TGTGCCAGCACCCCCAATTTTAGGACAGATACGCAGTATTTT.

This clonotype was seen many times. The V gene is TRBV9, the J gene TRBJ2-5, with D perhaps TRBD1 (6 bases). Trimming removed 3 bases from V and 10 bases from J, with 10 bases in between. In germline, CDR1 is SGDLS, CDR2 YYNGEE. This CDR3 comprises 11 residues. CDR3: CASSGGGDQYF. DNA of the CDR3: TGTGCCAGCAGCGGAGGGGGAGACCAGTACTTC. Looking up the rest from reference TRBV9 and TRBJ2-5 gives the full variable domain: DSGVTQTPKHLITATGQRVTLRCSPRSGDLSVYWYQQSLDQGLQFLIQYYNGEERAKGNILERFSAQQFPDLHSELNLSSLELGDSALYFCASSGGGDQYFGPGTRLLVL.

Details on this clonotype: At one end the junction does not follow the germline gene, possibly because of a read error. The V and J genes are TRBV5-6 and TRBJ1-3, with D possibly TRBD1 on 5 matching bases. The CDR3 runs to 15 residues. Per germline, CDR1 SGHDT and CDR2 YYEEEE. The CDR3 region has the DNA TGTGCCAGCAGCTTGGAGGGGTCCTCTGGAAGCACCATATATTTT. Translated: CASSLEGSSGSTIYF.

The chain recombines TRBV12-3 or TRBV12-4 with TRBJ2-2; weak D call: TRBD2 (5 bases). The V gene lost 7 bases and the J gene lost 1 base, with 13 bases spanning the gap. The CDR3 runs to 15 residues. The CDR3 spells CASTLVGGNTGELFF. Here the CDR3 DNA reads TGTGCCAGCACCCTAGTTGGAGGGAACACCGGGGAGCTGTTTTTT.

In this sample, this clonotype turned up a few times. The rearrangement uses TRBV7-2 and TRBJ2-7, with D perhaps assigned TRBD1 or TRBD2 (5 bases each). Per germline, CDR1 SGHTA and CDR2 FQGNSA. V dropped 1 base and J dropped 0 bases, with 16 bases sitting between them. This CDR3 comprises 17 residues. This CDR3 reads CASSLVGVRRSSYEQYF. CDR3 nucleotide sequence: TGTGCCAGCAGCTTAGTGGGGGTACGGCGGTCCTCCTACGAGCAGTACTTC.

The table lists this clonotype with many counts. V and J are TRBV11-1 and TRBJ1-1; TRBD1 is a possible D gene (5 bases). Germline V CDR1 and CDR2: SGHAT, FQDESV (reference sequence). V lost 2 bases and J lost 9, with 25 bases in between. CDR3 length equals 17 residues. CDR3 amino acids: CASSLPKTAGTNIKAFF. In nucleotides, the CDR3 is TGTGCCAGCAGCTTACCCAAAACCGCCGGGACGAACATAAAAGCTTTCTTT.

This clonotype came up a few times. This chain uses TRBV28 with TRBJ1-2, with 10 positions matching TRBD1. There are 12 residues in the CDR3. Germline V gene data show CDR1 as MDHEN and CDR2 as SYDVKM. Trimming cost V 11 bases and J 4 bases; bases outside gene matches: 4. For the CDR3, the DNA is TGTGCCGGACAGGGGGTTGGCTATGGCTACACCTTC. It specifies CAGQGVGYGYTF.

This clonotype showed up many times. The V and J genes are TRBV29-1 and TRBJ1-2, with 8 bases that match TRBD1. Germline V CDR1 and CDR2: SQVTM, ANQGSEA. V shed 4 bases and J 5 bases; nucleotides not matched to a gene: 6. This CDR3 has 13 residues. The CDR3 DNA sequence: TGCAGCGTTGTGGACAGGGTTACGTATGGCTACACCTTC. As protein: CSVVDRVTYGYTF.

The rearrangement joins TRBV10-3 to TRBJ2-7; a possible D gene is TRBD2 (5 bases). There are 14 residues in the CDR3. Germline V lookup: CDR1 ENHRY, CDR2 SYGVKD. The ends were cut back, 3 bases at V and 9 bases at J, with 18 bases in the middle. CDR3 coding DNA: TGTGCCATCAGTGAAGTGTCAGTAAATCGGGGGCAGTACTTC. Protein sequence: CAISEVSVNRGQYF.

This clonotype came up many times. The rearrangement uses TRBV12-3 or TRBV12-4 and TRBJ1-2; TRBD1 matches at 7 bases. After removal of 4 bases from V and 13 bases from J, the junction contained 18 bases not matched to a gene. The CDR3 length is 15 residues. The CDR3 here is CASSYLERQGLLLTF. CDR3 sequence (DNA): TGTGCCAGCAGTTACTTGGAGCGACAGGGACTTTTGCTCACCTTC.

In regard to this clonotype: The junction departs from the called germline gene at one end, perhaps through a read error. This chain links TRBV5-1 with TRBJ2-7; D may be TRBD1 (5 bases). The CDR3 is 15 amino acids. CDR1 and CDR2 from the germline V gene are SGHRS and YFSETQ. The CDR3 DNA reads as TGTGCCAGCAGCTTAGGGGCAGGCCCGACCTACGAGCAGTACTTC. Its protein product is CASSLGAGPTYEQYF.

About this clonotype itself: Sequence at one end of the junction differs from germline and may be a read error. The chain uses TRBV10-3 and TRBJ1-5; the D is unclear. This CDR3 contains 17 residues. Germline V lookup: CDR1 ENHRY, CDR2 SYGVKD. The CDR3 DNA sequence: TGTGCCAGCAGTGAAGTCACAGCACCATCAAGCAATCAGCCCCAGCATTTT. Translated, it gives CASSEVTAPSSNQPQHF.

Concerning this clonotype: A single base separates this from a much larger clone, so it may be a read error. V usage is TRBV2 and J usage is TRBJ2-5; TRBD2 aligns across 13 bases. Per germline, CDR1 SNHLY and CDR2 FYNNEI. The CDR3 extends over 15 amino acids. This CDR3 reads CAGSRGLAGLETQYF. CDR3 sequence (DNA): TGTGCCGGCAGTAGGGGACTAGCGGGGCTGGAGACCCAGTACTTC.